These T cell receptor beta chains were read from a single sample in a study of beta chain features in type 1 diabetes. TCRdb's copy holds only in-frame clones and misses some; the assay was immunoSEQ multiplex PCR. The data show 250,000 to 300,000 clones, with under 8.5% seen just once and under 1.3% held by the top ten. Input material: central memory CD4+ T cells from blood. The receptors originated from a woman aged 18-29 years in good health. Both conserved end residues are part of each CDR3. The order of the fields is J gene, clone size, V gene, CDR3 length, D gene, CDR3 protein, CDR3 DNA. The D gene is left open where the match is weak. Clone size is not always given. Where it is, it says once, few, many or a class for expanded clones.

j_call: TRBJ1-1; clone_size: NA; v_call: TRBV28; cdr3_length: 11; d_call: NA; cdr3_aa: CASSFRTEAFF; cdr3_nt: TGTGCCAGCAGTTTTAGGACTGAAGCTTTCTTT
j_call: TRBJ1-2; clone_size: NA; v_call: TRBV2; cdr3_length: 13; d_call: NA; cdr3_aa: CASRGDGIYGYTF; cdr3_nt: TGTGCCAGCAGGGGAGACGGAATCTATGGCTACACCTTC
j_call: TRBJ2-5; clone_size: NA; v_call: TRBV15; cdr3_length: 14; d_call: NA; cdr3_aa: CATSRDLGQETQYF; cdr3_nt: TGTGCCACCAGCAGAGATTTGGGACAAGAGACCCAGTACTTC
j_call: TRBJ1-2; clone_size: NA; v_call: TRBV30; cdr3_length: 15; d_call: NA; cdr3_aa: CAWSKQIEGAYGYTF; cdr3_nt: TGTGCCTGGAGTAAGCAAATCGAAGGGGCCTATGGCTACACCTTC
j_call: TRBJ2-1; clone_size: NA; v_call: TRBV5-1; cdr3_length: 14; d_call: NA; cdr3_aa: CASQWGTSYNEQFF; cdr3_nt: TGCGCCAGCCAATGGGGGACCTCCTACAATGAGCAGTTCTTC
j_call: TRBJ2-7; clone_size: many; v_call: TRBV5-1; cdr3_length: 15; d_call: NA; cdr3_aa: CASSLSTASSYEQYF; cdr3_nt: TGCGCCAGCAGCTTGTCGACAGCGAGCTCCTACGAGCAGTACTTC
j_call: TRBJ1-2; clone_size: NA; v_call: TRBV29-1; cdr3_length: 11; d_call: TRBD1; cdr3_aa: CSVGTGNGYTF; cdr3_nt: TGCAGCGTCGGGACAGGGAATGGCTACACCTTC
j_call: TRBJ2-2; clone_size: NA; v_call: TRBV9; cdr3_length: 14; d_call: NA; cdr3_aa: CASSPTVNTGELFF; cdr3_nt: TGTGCCAGCAGCCCCACGGTGAACACCGGGGAGCTGTTTTTT
j_call: TRBJ2-7; clone_size: few; v_call: TRBV2; cdr3_length: 14; d_call: NA; cdr3_aa: CASRRTESSYEQYF; cdr3_nt: TGTGCCAGCAGGAGGACTGAGAGCTCCTACGAGCAGTACTTC
j_call: TRBJ2-3; clone_size: many; v_call: TRBV9; cdr3_length: 14; d_call: NA; cdr3_aa: CASSVAGSSDTQYF; cdr3_nt: TGTGCCAGCAGCGTAGCGGGGTCCTCGGATACGCAGTATTTT
j_call: TRBJ1-1; clone_size: many; v_call: TRBV19; cdr3_length: 13; d_call: TRBD1; cdr3_aa: CARNRGPNTEAFF; cdr3_nt: TGTGCCAGAAACAGGGGCCCGAACACTGAAGCTTTCTTT
j_call: TRBJ2-1; clone_size: few; v_call: TRBV5-1; cdr3_length: 15; d_call: NA; cdr3_aa: CASSLFWSSYNEQFF; cdr3_nt: TGCGCCAGCAGCTTGTTTTGGAGCTCCTACAATGAGCAGTTCTTC
j_call: TRBJ2-1; clone_size: NA; v_call: TRBV4-2; cdr3_length: 16; d_call: TRBD2; cdr3_aa: CASSQDLSGRLYEQFF; cdr3_nt: TGTGCCAGCAGCCAAGATTTGAGCGGGAGGCTATATGAGCAGTTCTTC
j_call: TRBJ1-3; clone_size: NA; v_call: TRBV7-9; cdr3_length: 14; d_call: NA; cdr3_aa: CASSLVTGKNTIYF; cdr3_nt: TGTGCCAGCAGCTTAGTTACAGGGAAGAACACCATATATTTT
j_call: TRBJ2-2; clone_size: NA; v_call: TRBV7-9; cdr3_length: 18; d_call: TRBD2; cdr3_aa: CASSQRSTSGRVAGELFF; cdr3_nt: TGTGCCAGCAGCCAACGTTCGACTAGCGGGAGGGTGGCCGGGGAGCTGTTTTTT
j_call: TRBJ2-7; clone_size: few; v_call: TRBV4-2; cdr3_length: 17; d_call: NA; cdr3_aa: CASSQEVPRDEPYEQYF; cdr3_nt: TGTGCCAGCAGCCAAGAAGTTCCCCGGGACGAGCCCTACGAGCAGTACTTC
j_call: TRBJ2-5; clone_size: few; v_call: TRBV7-9; cdr3_length: 11; d_call: NA; cdr3_aa: CASSQKETQYF; cdr3_nt: TGTGCCAGCAGCCAAAAAGAGACCCAGTACTTC
j_call: TRBJ1-2; clone_size: once; v_call: TRBV27; cdr3_length: 17; d_call: NA; cdr3_aa: CASSLRGTAPKNYGYTF; cdr3_nt: TGTGCCAGCAGTTTAAGGGGAACAGCTCCTAAAAACTATGGCTACACCTTC
j_call: TRBJ1-4; clone_size: NA; v_call: TRBV6-6; cdr3_length: 14; d_call: TRBD1; cdr3_aa: CASSWTGEDEKLFF; cdr3_nt: TGTGCCAGCAGCTGGACAGGGGAGGATGAAAAACTGTTTTTT
j_call: TRBJ1-2; clone_size: few; v_call: TRBV7-6; cdr3_length: 18; d_call: NA; cdr3_aa: CASSSPTRVGKSISGYTF; cdr3_nt: TGTGCCAGCAGCTCCCCGACCAGGGTAGGAAAGAGTATAAGTGGCTACACCTTC
j_call: TRBJ1-1; clone_size: many; v_call: TRBV6-6; cdr3_length: 12; d_call: NA; cdr3_aa: CASSSRNTEAFF; cdr3_nt: TGTGCCAGCAGTTCCCGGAACACTGAAGCTTTCTTT
j_call: TRBJ2-1; clone_size: NA; v_call: TRBV11-3; cdr3_length: 15; d_call: NA; cdr3_aa: CASSRPGPASDEQFF; cdr3_nt: TGTGCCAGCAGCCGGCCCGGGCCCGCAAGCGATGAGCAGTTCTTC
j_call: TRBJ1-4; clone_size: few; v_call: TRBV28; cdr3_length: 16; d_call: TRBD1; cdr3_aa: CASSTGQVPTNEKLFF; cdr3_nt: TGTGCCAGCAGTACCGGACAGGTCCCAACTAATGAAAAACTGTTTTTT
j_call: TRBJ2-6; clone_size: few; v_call: TRBV28; cdr3_length: 16; d_call: NA; cdr3_aa: CASSTLRQSGANVLTF; cdr3_nt: TGTGCCAGCAGTACCTTACGACAGTCTGGGGCCAACGTCCTGACTTTC